This T cell receptor (beta chain) derives from a study of blood T cells in healthy people across ages (dated by TCRdb to between 2014 and 2017). For context, the study as a whole: In model experiments, template switching captured roughly one uniquely barcoded TCR beta cDNA molecule for every two T cells. The study analyzed two additional independent replicas of 1 million unique cDNA reads from the same blood draw for two donors, one aged 18 to 30 and one aged 80 or older. Age-related changes in TCR beta repertoire diversity were measured in the study by deep sequencing normalized with unique cDNA molecular identifiers. To avoid experimental bias, donors of different ages were distributed randomly across sequencing lanes. Four age groups were formed from the donors: young (average approximately 15 years), middle-aged (approximately 39), aged (around 62) and long-lived (about 80).

Study-wide findings and limitations: Because profiling used bulk unsorted PBMCs, naive and antigen-experienced compartments could not be compared conclusively. Donor CMV infection status was unknown, potentially confounding age-related changes in expanded clonotypes. Total diversity estimates from one million sequenced T cells were considered lower bounds and underestimates. A strong correlation was found between observed TCR beta diversity and the percentage of naive T cells measured by flow cytometry. Observed TCR beta diversity per million T cells fell roughly linearly with age, and a significant reduction was already apparent by age around 40. Compared with the aged group, the long-lived group had more naive CD4+ T cells, fewer expanded clones and increased TCR diversity, a pattern suggesting age selection.

This clonotype was found a few times. Its target antigen remains unknown. Base-call qualities are not available, and no considerably larger clone is one nucleotide away. The library was obtained by 5' RACE. This sample was sequenced with an Illumina HiSeq 2500. A second PCR of about 6 to 11 cycles was performed with a sample-barcoded 5' primer and a J-beta primer mix. A unique molecular identifier was introduced onto each TCR beta cDNA molecule by a template-switch 5' adaptor carrying 12 random nucleotides. At least 2.5 million CDR3-containing paired-end reads were obtained from each sample. First-strand cDNA synthesis was performed from all RNA using the Mint cDNA synthesis kit, with priming by a TRBC-specific oligonucleotide. Following uracil-DNA glycosylase treatment, a first 18-cycle PCR with universal primers M1SS and BC2_uni_R was performed on all cDNA. Per the original workflow: For normalization, 1 million high-quality reads were randomly selected from each sample, with every read carrying a distinct molecular identifier. Instead of being binned into consensus sequences, reads that shared molecular identifiers were thrown out. MiTCR, with a Q25 quality threshold and the strictest error-elimination algorithm, was used for CDR3 identification, clonotype clustering and error correction. A nonparametric unseen species model with Euler transformation was used to estimate a lower bound on total TCR beta diversity. TCRdb reran the public reads through fastp at Q25 and MiXCR, keeping productive beta chains. Each CDR3 protein gets just one entry, which takes the most common genes and DNA from the rows behind it. TCRdb, rather than the study authors, made the V and J calls. This sample holds some 790,000 distinct CDR3 sequences; 25% to 35% were observed only once. The top ten clones comprise about 18% of the sample.

Donors were around 37 systemically healthy Caucasian individuals from Russia aged about 6 to 100 years. About 10 milliliters of peripheral blood were drawn from each donor into EDTA-treated Vacutainer tubes. Ficoll-Paque density-gradient centrifugation was used to isolate PBMCs, with at least 7 million per sample. Total RNA was extracted from PBMCs with Trizol reagent, with at least 5 micrograms obtained per sample. Naive CD45RAhigh/CD27high T cell percentages were measured by flow cytometry on a PBMC aliquot from every donor. The CDR3 numbers 14 residues from cysteine through phenylalanine. This entry keeps only the CDR3 DNA: 42 bases, framed from base 1. Reading the germline V gene gives CDR1 ENHRY and CDR2 SYGVKD. Trimming takes 6 bases off V and 10 bases off J; junction bases not matched to a gene: 9.

The receptor was isolated from an elderly woman in good health. Material: blood. The sequence joins TRBV10-3 to TRBJ1-6, with 7 central nucleotides matching TRBD1. The CDR3 here reads CAIRGETGNSPLHF. The DNA is TGTGCCATCAGGGGGGAGACAGGGAACTCACCCCTCCACTTT.